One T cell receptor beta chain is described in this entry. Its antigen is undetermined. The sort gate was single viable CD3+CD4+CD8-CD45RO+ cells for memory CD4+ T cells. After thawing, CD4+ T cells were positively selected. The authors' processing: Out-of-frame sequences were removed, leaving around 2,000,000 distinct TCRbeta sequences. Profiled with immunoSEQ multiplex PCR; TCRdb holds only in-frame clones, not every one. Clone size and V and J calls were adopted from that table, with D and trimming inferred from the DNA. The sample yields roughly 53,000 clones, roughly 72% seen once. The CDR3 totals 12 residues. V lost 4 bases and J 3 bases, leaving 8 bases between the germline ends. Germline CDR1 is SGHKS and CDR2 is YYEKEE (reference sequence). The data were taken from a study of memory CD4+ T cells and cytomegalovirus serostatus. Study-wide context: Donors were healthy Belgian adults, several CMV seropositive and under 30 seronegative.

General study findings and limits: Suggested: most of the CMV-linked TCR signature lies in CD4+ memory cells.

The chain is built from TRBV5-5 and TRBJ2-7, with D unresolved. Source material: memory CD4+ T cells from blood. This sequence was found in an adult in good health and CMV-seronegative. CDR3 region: CASSRADYEQYF. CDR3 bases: TGTGCCAGCAGCCGGGCTGACTACGAGCAGTACTTC.